The 16 T cell receptor beta chains below were found in one sample sequenced in a study of shared clonotypes between healthy human individuals. Only in-frame clones appear in the TCRdb table, and some are missing; sequencing was by immunoSEQ multiplex PCR. Of approximately 2,300,000 clones in the sample, around 93% were seen once. Material for sequencing was naive CD4+ T cells from PBMCs. The subset here: CD45RA+ positively selected. These receptors originate from a man aged 18 to 35 in good health. Some clones in this sample may be carry-over from other donors' samples.

The chain combines TRBV11-2 with TRBJ2-7; the D gene is possibly TRBD1 (6 bases). Germline CDR1 is SGHAT and CDR2 is FQNNGV. V lost 3 bases, J lost 6 bases, and 12 bases lay in between. CDR3 length equals 13 residues. The CDR3 nucleotides are TGTGCCAGCAGCTTGGCGTCACAGGGCGAGCAGTACTTC. This codes for CASSLASQGEQYF.

The chain links TRBV6-6 to TRBJ1-2; D is possibly TRBD1 (5 bases). Trimming cost V 7 bases and J 3 bases, with 15 bases left between them. This CDR3 comprises 14 residues. CDR1 and CDR2 from the germline V gene are MNHNY and SVGAGI (reference sequence). This CDR3 reads CASTKGTGDYGYTF. The CDR3 DNA is TGTGCCAGCACCAAGGGGACGGGGGACTATGGCTACACCTTC.

This chain links TRBV4-2 with TRBJ2-7; 7 bases fit TRBD1. This CDR3 is built from 15 residues. Germline V gene data show CDR1 as LGHNA and CDR2 as YNFKEQ. Trimming removed 1 base from V and 3 bases from J; junction bases left unmatched: 6. The DNA of the CDR3 is TGTGCCAGCAGCCAAGCGACAGGGTCTAACTACGAGCAGTACTTC. This gives the protein CASSQATGSNYEQYF.

This CDR3 is CASSGVTRSGSTEAFF. The CDR3, as DNA: TGTGCCAGCAGTGGGGTCACCAGGAGTGGAAGCACTGAAGCTTTCTTT. The rearrangement joins TRBV25-1 to TRBJ1-1, with no clear D. This CDR3 is 16 amino acids long. The ends were cut back, 4 bases at V and 4 bases at J, with 19 bases in the middle. Germline V CDR1 and CDR2: MGHDK, SYGVNS.

J is TRBJ1-2 and V is TRBV6-1; 7 bases fit TRBD1. J was trimmed by 3 bases and V by 6 bases; bases with no gene match: 7. This CDR3 is built from 14 residues. The V gene's germline CDR1 is MNHNS and CDR2 SASEGT. CDR3 residues: CASSRQGGDYGYTF. The CDR3 bases are TGTGCCAGCAGCCGACAGGGAGGGGACTATGGCTACACCTTC.

The rearrangement uses TRBV5-8 and TRBJ2-7; D remains ambiguous. V gave up 1 base and J gave up 3 bases, with 5 bases separating them. The CDR3 has 12 residues. Germline values: CDR1 SGHTS, CDR2 YDEGEE. Written as DNA, the CDR3 is TGTGCCAGCAGCTTGCTGAGCTACGAGCAGTACTTC. Encoded protein: CASSLLSYEQYF.

Of note for this clone: The sample has other DNA sequences that encode this CDR3 too. V and J are TRBV7-3 and TRBJ2-7; 9 bases match TRBD2. Per germline, CDR1 SGHTA and CDR2 FQGTGA. The CDR3 length is 14 residues. After removal of 3 bases from V and 2 bases from J, the junction contained 2 bases not matched to a gene. As DNA, the CDR3 is TGTGCCAGCAGCTTGACTAGCGGAACCTACGAGCAGTACTTC. Amino acid sequence: CASSLTSGTYEQYF.

The chain joins TRBV7-2 to TRBJ1-2; no firm D call. From germline, CDR1 is SGHTA and CDR2 FQGNSA. Trimming removed 2 bases from V and 0 bases from J, with 16 bases in between. The CDR3 covers 17 residues. The CDR3 protein is CASSLTNNRLSNYGYTF. DNA for the CDR3: TGTGCCAGCAGCTTAACTAATAACAGACTATCTAACTATGGCTACACCTTC.

This chain's CDR3 is CASSGRVRNYGYTF. CDR3 DNA: TGTGCCAGCAGTGGGCGCGTGAGGAACTATGGCTACACCTTC. The chain recombines TRBV5-5 with TRBJ1-2; D gene uncertain. Germline V CDR1 and CDR2: SGHKS, YYEKEE (reference sequence). The CDR3 is 14 residues long. The ends were cut back, 5 bases at V and 2 bases at J, with 13 bases in the middle.

In its sample, this clone was seen once. The genes are TRBV9 and TRBJ2-7; the D gene is possibly TRBD1 (5 bases). CDR1 and CDR2 from the germline V gene are SGDLS and YYNGEE. V shed 7 bases and J shed 4 bases, with 9 bases lying between them. This CDR3 is 11 amino acids long. The CDR3 bases are TGTGCCAGCGGAGCAGGGTACGAGCAGTACTTC. Translating it yields CASGAGYEQYF.

V is TRBV25-1 and J is TRBJ2-6; D ambiguous. V was trimmed by 1 base and J by 3 bases, leaving 10 bases between them. The CDR3 is made up of 16 amino acids. Germline assignment: CDR1 MGHDK and CDR2 SYGVNS. The CDR3 here is CASSESGVRGANVLTF. Written as DNA, the CDR3 is TGTGCCAGCAGTGAATCTGGGGTTCGTGGGGCCAACGTCCTGACTTTC. The variable domain in full, with the rest retrieved from reference TRBV25-1 and TRBJ2-6, is EADIYQTPRYLVIGTGKKITLECSQTMGHDKMYWYQQDPGMELHLIHYSYGVNSTEKGDLSSESTVSRIRTEHFPLTLESARPSHTSQYLCASSESGVRGANVLTFGAGSRLTVL.

CDR3: CASSLGQGNSNTEAFF. The CDR3, as DNA: TGTGCCAGCAGCTTGGGACAGGGGAATTCTAACACTGAAGCTTTCTTT. The chain couples TRBV5-4 to TRBJ1-1; 8 nucleotides match TRBD1. Germline V CDR1 and CDR2: SGHNT, YYREEE (reference sequence). V shed 0 bases and J 2 bases; nucleotides not matched to a gene: 6. The CDR3 length is 16 residues.

The chain recombines TRBV6-5 with TRBJ1-4; D ambiguous. Trimming took 4 bases from V and 5 from J, leaving 14 bases between them. The CDR3 has 15 residues. Germline V gene lookup returns CDR1 MNHEY and CDR2 SVGAGI. DNA for the CDR3: TGTGCCAGCAGTTCCCTTGGACCTTCAAATGAAAAACTGTTTTTT. As protein: CASSSLGPSNEKLFF.

The rearrangement joins TRBV7-3 to TRBJ2-3; the match to TRBD1 covers 9 bases. Looked up from germline, CDR1 is SGHTA and CDR2 is FQGTGA. CDR3 length: 15 amino acids. V trimming: 5 bases; J trimming: 4 bases; junction bases outside the gene matches: 7. CDR3 DNA sequence: TGTGCCAGCAGCGACTCCGGGACAGGGCCAGATACGCAGTATTTT. Translation gives CASSDSGTGPDTQYF.

V is TRBV2 and J is TRBJ1-2; D unclear. Between the trimmed V and J ends, which lost 1 base and 4 bases, there was a span of 4 bases. Germline CDR1 is SNHLY and CDR2 is FYNNEI. This CDR3 has 12 amino acids. The CDR3 loop is CASSEVGYGYTF. CDR3 nucleotides: TGTGCCAGCAGTGAAGTCGGCTATGGCTACACCTTC.

To note about this clone: Other nucleotide sequences from this sample produce the same CDR3. The rearrangement uses TRBV6-5 and TRBJ2-3; 11 positions match TRBD1. Germline V lookup: CDR1 MNHEY, CDR2 SVGAGI. V was clipped by 4 bases and J by 6 bases; unmatched bases: 3. This CDR3 has 14 amino acids. The CDR3 DNA reads TGTGCCAGCAGTTGGACAGGGGGCGGGGATACGCAGTATTTT. Its protein product is CASSWTGGGDTQYF.